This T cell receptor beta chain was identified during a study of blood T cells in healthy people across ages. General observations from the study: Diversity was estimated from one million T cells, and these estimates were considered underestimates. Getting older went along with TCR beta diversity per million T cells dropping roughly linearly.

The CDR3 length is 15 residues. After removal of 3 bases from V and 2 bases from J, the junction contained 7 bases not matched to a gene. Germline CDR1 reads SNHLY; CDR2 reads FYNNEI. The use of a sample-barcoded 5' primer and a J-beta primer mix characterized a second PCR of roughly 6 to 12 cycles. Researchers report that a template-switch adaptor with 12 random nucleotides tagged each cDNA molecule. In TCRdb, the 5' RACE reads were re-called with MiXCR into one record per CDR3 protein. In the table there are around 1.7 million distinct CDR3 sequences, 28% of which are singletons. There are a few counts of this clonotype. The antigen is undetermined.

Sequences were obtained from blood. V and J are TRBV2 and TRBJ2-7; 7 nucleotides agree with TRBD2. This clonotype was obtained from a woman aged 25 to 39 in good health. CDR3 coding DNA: TGTGCCAGCAGTGACGGAGCGGGACTACCCTACGAGCAGTACTTC. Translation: CASSDGAGLPYEQYF.